This note documents a single TCR beta chain sequence. The antigen remains unidentified. In the PCR, 60 Vbeta and 13 Jbeta primers were used. This table comes from immunoSEQ multiplex PCR, and its TCRdb copy is limited to in-frame clones, with some not included. This specimen shows more than 55,000 clones; the ten leading clones hold 5%. Germline CDR1 reads LNHDA; CDR2 reads SQIVND (reference sequence). V shed 3 bases and J 2 bases; nucleotides not matched to a gene: 5. CDR3 size: 16 residues. The data are from a study of cytomegalovirus exposure and HLA in healthy donors. Findings and limits, study-wide: The classifier was said to identify cytomegalovirus status with high specificity and sensitivity.

The rearrangement links TRBV19 to TRBJ2-1, with TRBD2 matching 9 bases. Sample: PBMCs. This receptor was identified in a woman between 40 and 50 years old in good health and CMV-seropositive. CDR3 sequence (DNA): TGTGCCAGTAGTATTTATAGCGGGAGCACCTACAATGAGCAGTTCTTC. This translates into CASSIYSGSTYNEQFF.